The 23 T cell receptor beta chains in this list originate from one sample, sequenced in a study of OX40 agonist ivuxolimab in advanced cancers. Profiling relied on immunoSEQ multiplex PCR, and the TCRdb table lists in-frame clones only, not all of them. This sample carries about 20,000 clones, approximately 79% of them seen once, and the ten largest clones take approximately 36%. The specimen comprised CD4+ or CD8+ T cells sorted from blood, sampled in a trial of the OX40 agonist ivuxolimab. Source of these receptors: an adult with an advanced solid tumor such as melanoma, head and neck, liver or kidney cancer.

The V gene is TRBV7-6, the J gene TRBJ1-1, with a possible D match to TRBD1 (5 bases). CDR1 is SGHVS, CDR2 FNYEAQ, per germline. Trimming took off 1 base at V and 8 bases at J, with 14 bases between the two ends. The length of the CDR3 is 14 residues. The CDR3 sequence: CASSLGTSGLEAFF. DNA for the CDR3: TGTGCCAGCAGCTTAGGTACCTCGGGGCTCGAAGCTTTCTTT.

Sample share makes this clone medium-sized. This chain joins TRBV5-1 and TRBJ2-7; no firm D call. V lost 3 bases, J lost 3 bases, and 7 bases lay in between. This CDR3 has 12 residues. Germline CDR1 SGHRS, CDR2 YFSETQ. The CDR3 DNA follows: TGCGCCAGCAGCTGGGATGACTACGAGCAGTACTTC. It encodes CASSWDDYEQYF.

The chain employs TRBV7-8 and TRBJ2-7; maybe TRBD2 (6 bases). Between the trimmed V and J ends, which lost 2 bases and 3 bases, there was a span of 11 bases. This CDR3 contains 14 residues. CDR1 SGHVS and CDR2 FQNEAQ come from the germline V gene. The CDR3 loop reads CASSLFGGSYEQYF. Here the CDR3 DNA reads TGTGCCAGCAGCTTATTCGGGGGTAGCTACGAGCAGTACTTC.

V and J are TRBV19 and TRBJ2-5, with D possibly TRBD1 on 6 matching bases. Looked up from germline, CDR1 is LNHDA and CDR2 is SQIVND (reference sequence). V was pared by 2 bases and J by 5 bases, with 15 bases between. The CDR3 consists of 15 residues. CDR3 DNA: TGTGCCAGTAGTATACGATTAGGGGGTTACGAGACCCAGTACTTC. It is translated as CASSIRLGGYETQYF.

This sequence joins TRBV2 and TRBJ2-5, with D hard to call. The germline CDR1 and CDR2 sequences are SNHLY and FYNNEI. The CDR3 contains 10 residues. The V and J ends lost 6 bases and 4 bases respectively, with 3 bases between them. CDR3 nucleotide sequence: TGTGCCAGCAGAGGAGAGACCCAGTACTTC. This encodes CASRGETQYF. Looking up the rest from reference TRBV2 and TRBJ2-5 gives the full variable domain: EPEVTQTPSHQVTQMGQEVILRCVPISNHLYFYWYRQILGQKVEFLVSFYNNEISEKSEIFDDQFSVERPDGSNFTLKIRSTKLEDSAMYFCASRGETQYFGPGTRLLVL.

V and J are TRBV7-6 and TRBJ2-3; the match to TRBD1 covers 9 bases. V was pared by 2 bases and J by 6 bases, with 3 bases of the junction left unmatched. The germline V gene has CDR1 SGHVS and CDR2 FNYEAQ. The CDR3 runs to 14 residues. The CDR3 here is CASSLWTGEDTQYF. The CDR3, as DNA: TGTGCCAGCAGCTTATGGACAGGGGAGGATACGCAGTATTTT.

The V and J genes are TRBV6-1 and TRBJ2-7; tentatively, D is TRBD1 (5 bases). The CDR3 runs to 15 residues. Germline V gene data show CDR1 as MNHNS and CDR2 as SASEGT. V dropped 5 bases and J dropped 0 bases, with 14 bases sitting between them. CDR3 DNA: TGTGCCAGCAGTATCGTAGGACACAGCTCCTACGAGCAGTACTTC. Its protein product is CASSIVGHSSYEQYF.

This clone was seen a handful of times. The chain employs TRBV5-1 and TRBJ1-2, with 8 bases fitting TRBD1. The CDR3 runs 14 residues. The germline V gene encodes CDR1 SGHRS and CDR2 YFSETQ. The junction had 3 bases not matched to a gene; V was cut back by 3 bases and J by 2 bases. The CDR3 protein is CASSWTGPNYGYTF. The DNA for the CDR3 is TGCGCCAGCAGCTGGACAGGGCCCAACTATGGCTACACCTTC.

The CDR3 DNA sequence: TGCGCCAGCAGCCAAGCCGGGACAGCCGGCTACGAGCAGTACTTC. This codes for CASSQAGTAGYEQYF. The chain combines TRBV4-3 with TRBJ2-7; TRBD1 matches 7 bases. The CDR3 length is 15 residues. The germline V gene has CDR1 LGHNA and CDR2 YSLEER. Trimming removed 1 base from V and 3 bases from J; junction bases left unmatched: 6.

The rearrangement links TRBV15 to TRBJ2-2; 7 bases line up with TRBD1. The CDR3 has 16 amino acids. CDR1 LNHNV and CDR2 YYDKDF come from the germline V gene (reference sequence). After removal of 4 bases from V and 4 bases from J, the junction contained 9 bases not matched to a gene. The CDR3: CATSKPDRVLTGELFF. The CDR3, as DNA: TGTGCCACCAGCAAACCTGACAGGGTCCTCACCGGGGAGCTGTTTTTT.

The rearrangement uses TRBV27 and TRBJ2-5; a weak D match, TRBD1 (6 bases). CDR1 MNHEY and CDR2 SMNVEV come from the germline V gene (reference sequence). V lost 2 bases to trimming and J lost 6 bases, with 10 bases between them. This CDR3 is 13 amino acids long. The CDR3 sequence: CASSLRQGQTQYF. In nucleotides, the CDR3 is TGTGCCAGCAGTTTACGGCAGGGGCAGACCCAGTACTTC.

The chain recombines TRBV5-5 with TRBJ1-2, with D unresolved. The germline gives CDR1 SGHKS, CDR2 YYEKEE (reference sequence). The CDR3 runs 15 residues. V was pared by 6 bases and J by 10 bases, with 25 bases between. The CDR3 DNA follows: TGTGCCAGCACCTCGCGTATCGGAGACCGTCAAGACTACACCTTC. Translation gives CASTSRIGDRQDYTF.

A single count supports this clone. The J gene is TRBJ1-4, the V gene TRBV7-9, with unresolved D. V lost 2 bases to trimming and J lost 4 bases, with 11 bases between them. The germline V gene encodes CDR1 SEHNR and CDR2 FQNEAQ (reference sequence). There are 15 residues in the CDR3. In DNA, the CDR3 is TGTGCCAGCAGCTTAAGAGGTGAAGGTAATGAAAAACTGTTTTTT. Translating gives CASSLRGEGNEKLFF.

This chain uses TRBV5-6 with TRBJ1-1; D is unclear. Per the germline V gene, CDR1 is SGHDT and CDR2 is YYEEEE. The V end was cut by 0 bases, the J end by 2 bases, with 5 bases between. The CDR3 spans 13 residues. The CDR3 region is CASSLGGNTEAFF. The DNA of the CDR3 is TGTGCCAGCAGCTTGGGAGGAAACACTGAAGCTTTCTTT.

DNA of the CDR3: TGTGCCAGCAGCTTATCGGGGTCCTACGAGCAGTACTTC. This translates into CASSLSGSYEQYF. The V call is TRBV7-9, the J call TRBJ2-7, with a tentative D call TRBD2 (5 bases). Germline V CDR1 and CDR2: SEHNR, FQNEAQ (reference sequence). The CDR3 sequence is 13 residues long. Trimming cost V 2 bases and J 1 base, with 6 bases left between them.

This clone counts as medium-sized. The CDR3 loop is CASSLLTSGGPYEQYF. CDR3 coding DNA: TGTGCCAGCAGTTTACTGACTAGCGGGGGGCCCTACGAGCAGTACTTC. The chain recombines TRBV27 with TRBJ2-7, with 13 bases identical to TRBD2. This CDR3 comprises 16 residues. With 2 bases clipped from V and 2 bases from J, the junction kept 3 bases outside the gene matches. Germline values: CDR1 MNHEY, CDR2 SMNVEV (reference sequence).

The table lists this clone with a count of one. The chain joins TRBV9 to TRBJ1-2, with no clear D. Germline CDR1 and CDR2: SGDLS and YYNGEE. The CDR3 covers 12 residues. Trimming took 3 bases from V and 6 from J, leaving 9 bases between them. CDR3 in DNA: TGTGCCAGCAGCGAGTTCGCCCATGGCTACACCTTC. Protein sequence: CASSEFAHGYTF.

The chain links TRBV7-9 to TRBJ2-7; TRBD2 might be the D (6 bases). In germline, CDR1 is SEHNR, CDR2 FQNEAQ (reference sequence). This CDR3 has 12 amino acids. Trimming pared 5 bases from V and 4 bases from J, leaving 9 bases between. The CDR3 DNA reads TGTGCCAGCAGCCCCGGGGGTTACGAGCAGTACTTC. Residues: CASSPGGYEQYF. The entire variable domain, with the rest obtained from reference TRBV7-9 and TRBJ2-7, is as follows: DTGVSQNPRHKITKRGQNVTFRCDPISEHNRLYWYRQTLGQGPEFLTYFQNEAQLEKSRLLSDRFSAERPKGSFSTLEIQRTEQGDSAMYLCASSPGGYEQYFGPGTRLTVT.

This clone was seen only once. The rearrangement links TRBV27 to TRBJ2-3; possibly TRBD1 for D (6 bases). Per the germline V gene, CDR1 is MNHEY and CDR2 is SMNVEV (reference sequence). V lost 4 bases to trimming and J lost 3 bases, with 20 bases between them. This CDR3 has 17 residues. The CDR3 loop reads CASSSDRRLRPTDTQYF. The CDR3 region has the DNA TGTGCCAGCAGTTCTGACAGGCGCCTCAGGCCTACAGATACGCAGTATTTT.

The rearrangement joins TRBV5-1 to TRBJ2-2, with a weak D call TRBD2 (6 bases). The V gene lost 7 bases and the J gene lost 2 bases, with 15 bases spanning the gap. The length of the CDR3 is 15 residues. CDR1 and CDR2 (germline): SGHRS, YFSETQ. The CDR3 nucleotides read TGCGCCAGCCTACCGGGACTGTTAAACACCGGGGAGCTGTTTTTT. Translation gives CASLPGLLNTGELFF.

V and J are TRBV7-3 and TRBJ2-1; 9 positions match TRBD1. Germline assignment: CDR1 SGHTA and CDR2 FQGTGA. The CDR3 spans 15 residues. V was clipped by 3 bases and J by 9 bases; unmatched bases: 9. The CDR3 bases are TGTGCCAGCAGCTTTGGGACAGGGTTAGTTAGTGAGCAGTTCTTC. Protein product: CASSFGTGLVSEQFF. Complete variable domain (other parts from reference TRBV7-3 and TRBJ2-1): GAGVSQTPSNKVTEKGKYVELRCDPISGHTALYWYRQSLGQGPEFLIYFQGTGAADDSGLPNDRFFAVRPEGSVSTLKIQRTERGDSAVYLCASSFGTGLVSEQFFGPGTRLTVL.

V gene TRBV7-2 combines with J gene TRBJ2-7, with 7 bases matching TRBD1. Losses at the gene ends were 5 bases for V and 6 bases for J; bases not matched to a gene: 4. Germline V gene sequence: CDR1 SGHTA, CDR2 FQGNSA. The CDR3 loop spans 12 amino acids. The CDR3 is CASSATGREQYF. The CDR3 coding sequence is TGTGCCAGCAGCGCGACAGGGCGCGAGCAGTACTTC.

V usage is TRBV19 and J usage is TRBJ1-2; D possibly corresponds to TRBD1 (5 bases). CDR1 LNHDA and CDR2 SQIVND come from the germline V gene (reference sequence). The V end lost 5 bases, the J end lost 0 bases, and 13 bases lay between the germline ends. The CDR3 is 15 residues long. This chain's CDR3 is CASSYTGYANYGYTF. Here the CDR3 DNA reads TGTGCCAGTAGTTACACAGGTTACGCTAACTATGGCTACACCTTC.